One T cell receptor beta chain is described in this entry. V lost 6 bases and J lost 4, with 12 bases in between. The CDR3 is 13 amino acids. This sample was taken from a study of blood T cell repertoires in COVID-19. About the study: PBMCs, B-cell-depleted T cells, or T cells provided the cDNA or gDNA that made up the material.

Original handling: Estimation of nucleated cell counts relied on the amplification of reference gene primers. Clones were read by immunoSEQ multiplex PCR, and TCRdb kept only the in-frame ones, dropping some. The DNA was the basis for D and trimming; V, J and clone size are from that table. Of some 100,000 clones detected, 89% appear once; the ten largest clones hold more than 3%. The chain uses TRBV12-3 or TRBV12-4 and TRBJ1-2; possible D gene TRBD1, 5 bases. The specimen was peripheral blood. The TCR sequence derives from a woman between 65 and 79 years old with acute or convalescent COVID-19. In nucleotides, the CDR3 is TGTGCCAGCAGAAGTGACAGCGTCTATGGCTACACCTTC. Its protein is CASRSDSVYGYTF.